Shown below are 6 T cell receptor beta chains from a single sample sequenced in a study of blood T cell repertoires in COVID-19. The protocol was immunoSEQ multiplex PCR, while the TCRdb copy is restricted to in-frame clones and leaves out a portion. This table has a few hundred thousand clones, around nine tenths appearing once. The sequenced material came from peripheral blood. These receptors came from a woman between 40 and 55 years old who had recovered from COVID-19.

This clone was seen a single time. J is TRBJ1-6 and V is TRBV30; D remains unclear. Germline V CDR1 and CDR2: GTSNPN, SVGIG (reference sequence). Trimming stripped 1 base from V and 9 bases from J, with 7 bases between. The CDR3 loop spans 12 amino acids. The CDR3 is CAWSAYPSPLHF. DNA for the CDR3: TGTGCCTGGAGTGCTTATCCTTCACCCCTCCACTTT.

This chain uses TRBV3-1 (or the pseudogene TRBV3-2) with TRBJ2-1; 11 nucleotides align to TRBD2. Germline CDR1 is LGHDT and CDR2 is YNNKEL (reference sequence). The CDR3 contains 14 residues. V dropped 6 bases and J dropped 9; count of bases not matched to a gene: 7. The CDR3 protein is CASRLAGVGGEQFF. The CDR3 DNA sequence: TGTGCCAGCAGACTAGCGGGAGTAGGTGGTGAGCAGTTCTTC.

This chain uses TRBV12-3 or TRBV12-4 with TRBJ1-4, with D tentatively TRBD1 (5 bases). V lost 6 bases and J lost 4, with 9 bases in between. The CDR3 loop spans 13 amino acids. The CDR3 nucleotides are TGTGCCAGCAGCGACAGCTATAATGAAAAACTGTTTTTT. It is translated as CASSDSYNEKLFF.

The chain is built from TRBV9 and TRBJ1-1; D possibly corresponds to TRBD1 (6 bases). The CDR3 consists of 14 residues. Germline assignment: CDR1 SGDLS and CDR2 YYNGEE. Trimming pared 3 bases from V and 2 bases from J, leaving 11 bases between. The CDR3 loop reads CASSAGTLNTEAFF. The CDR3 region has the DNA TGTGCCAGCAGCGCAGGGACACTAAACACTGAAGCTTTCTTT.

V usage is TRBV5-1 and J usage is TRBJ2-5, with 7 bases aligning to TRBD1. This CDR3 is built from 14 residues. The V gene end was trimmed by 4 bases and the J gene end by 5 bases; junction bases not matched to a gene: 8. The germline V gene encodes CDR1 SGHRS and CDR2 YFSETQ. The CDR3 region has the DNA TGCGCCAGCAGCCAACGGACAGGTCGGGAGACCCAGTACTTC. Protein sequence: CASSQRTGRETQYF.

V is TRBV9 and J is TRBJ2-1; perhaps TRBD2 as D (5 bases). The V end was cut by 2 bases, the J end by 8 bases, with 23 bases between. The CDR3 spans 17 residues. Germline CDR1 reads SGDLS; CDR2 reads YYNGEE. The CDR3 loop reads CASSVGRGLTNVDEQFF. The CDR3 DNA follows: TGTGCCAGCAGCGTTGGACGAGGGCTAACTAATGTCGATGAGCAGTTCTTC. Variable domain in full (rest from reference TRBV9 and TRBJ2-1): DSGVTQTPKHLITATGQRVTLRCSPRSGDLSVYWYQQSLDQGLQFLIQYYNGEERAKGNILERFSAQQFPDLHSELNLSSLELGDSALYFCASSVGRGLTNVDEQFFGPGTRLTVL.